The TCR beta chain described here comes from a study of cytomegalovirus exposure and HLA in healthy donors. Study context: The study's early data release held 80 million to 95 million unique TCRs from HLA-typed donors.

Overall study findings and caveats: Researchers left out some V segments, among them TRBV6-2 and TRBV6-3, as indistinguishable.

Comments on this clone: Its antigen is undetermined.

The CDR3 runs to 15 residues. Trimming took 1 base from V and 4 from J, leaving 15 bases between them. Germline V gene sequence: CDR1 SGHRS, CDR2 YFSETQ. A multiplex PCR was run with 60 Vbeta primers and 13 Jbeta primers. Sequencing was performed with immunoSEQ multiplex PCR; in TCRdb, only in-frame clones are kept and a portion is missing. Here the sample spans about 160,000 clones, 82% being singletons. The sample consisted of PBMCs. The source is a girl aged 2-10 years in good health and CMV-seropositive. The chain combines TRBV5-1 with TRBJ2-7, with D perhaps TRBD2 (6 bases). The CDR3 is CASSLIPGAAYEQYF. As DNA, the CDR3 is TGCGCCAGCAGCTTGATCCCGGGAGCAGCATACGAGCAGTACTTC.